A selection of T cell receptor beta chains follows, all from one sample in a study of blood T cell repertoires in COVID-19. Using immunoSEQ multiplex PCR, the repertoire was profiled, and TCRdb retains in-frame clones only, with some absent. The sample consists of tens of thousands of clones, around 84% of them appearing once. Sequenced sample: peripheral blood. Receptors originate from a man between 60 and 75 years old with acute or convalescent COVID-19. Each CDR3 is given with its conserved first and last residue. The D gene is left open where the match is weak. The size entry is marked missing in some rows and otherwise reads once, few, many or a size class.

j_call d_call clone_size v_call cdr3_nt cdr3_aa
TRBJ1-2 . . TRBV10-3 TGTGCCGCCAGGAGGGAGGGGCGTTATGGCTACACCTTC CAARREGRYGYTF
TRBJ2-2 TRBD1 . TRBV2 TGTGCCAGCAGAGGACAGGGAAACACCGGGGAGCTGTTTTTT CASRGQGNTGELFF
TRBJ1-1 . . TRBV2 TGTGCCAGCGGGAGGCGGCAGGAGAACACTGAAGCTTTCTTT CASGRRQENTEAFF
TRBJ1-5 . . TRBV30 TGTGCCTGGAGTCCGGGAGATCAGCCCCAGCATTTT CAWSPGDQPQHF
TRBJ1-5 . . TRBV7-2 TGTGCCAGCAACCCCCGGGGAGGGAGCAATCAGCCCCAGCATTTT CASNPRGGSNQPQHF
TRBJ1-2 . few TRBV7-9 TGTGCCAGCAGCGCACTGGACTATGGCTACACCTTC CASSALDYGYTF
TRBJ1-1 . . TRBV2 TGTGCCAGCAGTGCGGAACAGAAGAACACTGAAGCTTTCTTT CASSAEQKNTEAFF
TRBJ2-5 . . TRBV7-8 TGTGCCAGCAGCTACACCCGGGAGGCAGGGGCATTGGAGACCCAGTACTTC CASSYTREAGALETQYF
TRBJ2-1 . few TRBV5-4 TGTGCCAGCAGCTTGCGAGCGGGCAACTACAATGAGCAGTTCTTC CASSLRAGNYNEQFF
TRBJ2-7 . once TRBV27 TGTGCCAGCAGGAGTTTGCTGTCGGCGACTCGGGACGAGCAGTACTTC CASRSLLSATRDEQYF
TRBJ1-2 . . TRBV18 TGTGCCAGCTCACCAGGGGAGAGACGCTATGGCTACACCTTC CASSPGERRYGYTF
TRBJ1-2 TRBD1 . TRBV10-3 TGTGCCATCAGCGAACCGGGACAGGGGGGAAACTATGGCTACACCTTC CAISEPGQGGNYGYTF
TRBJ1-5 TRBD1 once TRBV5-1 TGCGCCAGCAGCCAAACCGGGACAGGGGGTCAGCCCCAGCATTTT CASSQTGTGGQPQHF
TRBJ1-1 . . TRBV6-6 TGTGCCAGCAGTTACACGGCGACAGCTTCTGAAGCTTTCTTT CASSYTATASEAFF
TRBJ1-3 . once TRBV7-6 TGTGCCAGCAGCTTAGGGACTGGGTCTTCTGGAAACACCATATATTTT CASSLGTGSSGNTIYF
TRBJ1-6 TRBD1 . TRBV28 TGTGCCAGCAGTTTAGGACAGGGAGTACCCCTCCACTTT CASSLGQGVPLHF
TRBJ2-2 . . TRBV9 TGTGCCAGCAGCGTATATGCGAACACCGGGGAGCTGTTTTTT CASSVYANTGELFF
TRBJ1-2 TRBD1 once TRBV3-1/TRBV3-2 TGTGCCAGCAGCCAAGATCCCGGACAGGGGGGTTACTATGGCTACACCTTC CASSQDPGQGGYYGYTF
TRBJ2-2 . once TRBV12-3/TRBV12-4 TGTGCCAGCAGTTTCGGAGTGACCGGGGAGCTGTTTTTT CASSFGVTGELFF
TRBJ1-2 . few TRBV19 TGTGCCAGTAGCCCTACAGGGTTGTATTATGGCTACACCTTC CASSPTGLYYGYTF
TRBJ1-5 TRBD1 . TRBV6-2/TRBV6-3 TGTGCCAGCAGTTACTCGATCTCCGGGACAGGGAATCAGCCCCAGCATTTT CASSYSISGTGNQPQHF
TRBJ2-1 . . TRBV6-6 TGTGCCAGCAGTTACTCGCTCGCGGAGGGGCAGGATGAGCAGTTCTTC CASSYSLAEGQDEQFF
TRBJ2-5 TRBD2 . TRBV6-5 TGTGCCAGCCGGGGGACTATAGAGACCCAGTACTTC CASRGTIETQYF
TRBJ2-7 TRBD1 once TRBV5-1 TGCGCCAGCAGCTTACAGGGGGCCCGCTACGAGCAGTACTTC CASSLQGARYEQYF
TRBJ1-4 . . TRBV28 TGTGCCAGCAGTTTGGGAGGGGGGAATGAAAAACTGTTTTTT CASSLGGGNEKLFF
TRBJ2-2 . few TRBV7-8 TGTGCCAGCAGCTTCGCAGGGAGGACCGGGGAGCTGTTTTTT CASSFAGRTGELFF
TRBJ1-2 . . TRBV6-6 TGTGCCAGCAGTTACACGGAGGGTAGCTATGGCTACACCTTC CASSYTEGSYGYTF
TRBJ1-2 . . TRBV18 TGTGCCAGCTCACCACCGGGCAGCCGGTGGTCATATGGCTACACCTTC CASSPPGSRWSYGYTF
TRBJ2-1 . . TRBV11-3 TGTGCCAGCAGCCACCGGAGCGACAATGAGCAGTTCTTC CASSHRSDNEQFF
TRBJ2-5 TRBD1 . TRBV2 TGTGCCAGCAGTCTGGACAGGCAAGAGACCCAGTACTTC CASSLDRQETQYF
TRBJ2-1 TRBD2 . TRBV19 TGTGCCAGTAGTGGCCGGACTAGCGGGGGGTCAGAGCAGTTCTTC CASSGRTSGGSEQFF
TRBJ2-7 TRBD1 . TRBV5-5 TGTGCCAGCAGCTTGATATCCGCAGGGGGCTCCTACGAGCAGTACTTC CASSLISAGGSYEQYF
TRBJ1-4 TRBD1 . TRBV13 TGTGCCAGCAGCTTACGGACAGGGGATGAAAAACTGTTTTTT CASSLRTGDEKLFF
TRBJ2-4 TRBD1 . TRBV7-9 TGTGCCAGCAGCTTTGACAGGGTTAGAGGCATTCAGTACTTC CASSFDRVRGIQYF
TRBJ1-2 TRBD1 few TRBV27 TGTGCCAGCCACCCTAGGACAGGGGGGATATATGGCTACACCTTC CASHPRTGGIYGYTF
TRBJ1-1 . . TRBV6-5 TGTGCCAGCAGTTACTCGTCAGGGATGAACACTGAAGCTTTCTTT CASSYSSGMNTEAFF
TRBJ2-4 . few TRBV28 TGTGCCAGCAGTACGTGGACAGATCCCAAAAACATTCAGTACTTC CASSTWTDPKNIQYF
TRBJ2-1 . few TRBV12-3/TRBV12-4 TGTGCCAGCAGCAGGGGGGCCTACAATGAGCAGTTCTTC CASSRGAYNEQFF
TRBJ2-2 . once TRBV21-1 TGTGCCAGCAGCGTTCTAGCGTGGAACACCGGGGAGCTGTTTTTT CASSVLAWNTGELFF
TRBJ2-7 TRBD1 . TRBV6-6 TGTGCCAGCAGTGGACGCGCAGGGGGCGGTTTATACGAGCAGTACTTC CASSGRAGGGLYEQYF
TRBJ1-2 . . TRBV6-5 TGTGCCAGCAGTTACCGTGGGAGCCCCCCGTCGGGCTACACCTTC CASSYRGSPPSGYTF
TRBJ1-2 TRBD1 . TRBV7-8 TGTGCCAGCAGCGGCAGGGGGTTGAGTGGCTACACCTTC CASSGRGLSGYTF
TRBJ1-5 . . TRBV5-1 TGCGCCAGCAGTAACGGGGGGGAAGGGCCCCAGCATTTT CASSNGGEGPQHF
TRBJ2-2 . . TRBV29-1 TGCAGCGCCAGGGCGGTAGGGACCGGGGAGCTGTTTTTT CSARAVGTGELFF
TRBJ2-4 TRBD1 . TRBV9 TGTGCCAGCAGCGTAGCGAGCAGGGGGAACATTCAGTACTTC CASSVASRGNIQYF
TRBJ2-2 . . TRBV2 TGTGCCAGCAGGCAGGACATCAACACCGGGGAGCTGTTTTTT CASRQDINTGELFF
TRBJ2-3 . . TRBV19 TGTGCCAGTAGTGGGCAGGTCCCAGATACGCAGTATTTT CASSGQVPDTQYF
TRBJ1-5 TRBD1 . TRBV2 TGTGCCAGCACGGGACAGATCAATCAGCCCCAGCATTTT CASTGQINQPQHF
TRBJ2-1 TRBD2 . TRBV5-1 TGCGCCAGCAGCCTGGTACCCCCCGGGCGGGGGGGCCAACATGAGCAGTTCTTC CASSLVPPGRGGQHEQFF
TRBJ2-2 TRBD1 . TRBV7-6 TGTGCCAGCAGCTCAGGGACAGCGAACACCGGGGAGCTGTTTTTT CASSSGTANTGELFF
TRBJ1-2 . once TRBV13 TGTGCCAGCACCCTCAGGGGCTATGGCTACACCTTC CASTLRGYGYTF
TRBJ1-1 . . TRBV7-2 TGTGCCAGCAGCATAAACAGGGTAGCTGAAGCTTTCTTT CASSINRVAEAFF
TRBJ1-5 TRBD1 . TRBV11-2 TGTGCCAGCAGCTTGGGACAGGTGAAGGGTCAGCCCCAGCATTTT CASSLGQVKGQPQHF
TRBJ2-6 . . TRBV29-1 TGCAGCGTTGTCCAGGGTCTAGCTGGGGCCAACGTCCTGACTTTC CSVVQGLAGANVLTF
TRBJ1-2 TRBD1 . TRBV7-2 TGTGCCAGCAGCTTAGGCACAGGGGGCGGCTATGGCTACACCTTC CASSLGTGGGYGYTF
TRBJ2-2 TRBD1 . TRBV18 TGTGCCAGCTCACCGACAGGGGAAGGCGGGGAGCTGTTTTTT CASSPTGEGGELFF
TRBJ1-2 . . TRBV19 TGTGCCAGTAGTATCCAGGACAGCCGGGGATATGGCTACACCTTC CASSIQDSRGYGYTF
TRBJ1-4 TRBD1 . TRBV19 TGTGCCAGTAGTTTCGACAGGGGTGACAATGAAAAACTGTTTTTT CASSFDRGDNEKLFF
TRBJ1-1 . . TRBV24-1 TGTGCCACCAGTGATTTGCGCCGGGCCAAATGGGAGGACACTGAAGCTTTCTTT CATSDLRRAKWEDTEAFF
TRBJ2-3 . . TRBV11-2 TGTGCCAGCAGCTTAGGGGGGCGAGGCACAGATACGCAGTATTTT CASSLGGRGTDTQYF